The 29 T cell receptor beta chains below were found in one sample sequenced in a study of T cells after yellow fever vaccination. TCRdb re-derived calls from the 5' RACE reads in MiXCR, one entry per CDR3 protein. The sample records 100,000 to 150,000 distinct CDR3 sequences, approximately 8.4% being singletons. The sample consisted of CD8+ T cells sorted from PBMCs, taken on the day of the yellow fever booster vaccination. The receptor source for this set is a man aged 18 to 35 who received the YFV17D yellow fever vaccine.

This chain joins TRBV29-1 and TRBJ1-1; 7 bases align to TRBD1. The junction had 8 bases not matched to a gene; V was cut back by 4 bases and J by 6 bases. Germline CDR1 SQVTM, CDR2 ANQGSEA. The CDR3 consists of 13 residues. The CDR3 DNA follows: TGCAGCGTTGTCTACAGGGGAGTTTCTGAAGCTTTCTTT. Translated, it gives CSVVYRGVSEAFF. The whole variable domain, remainder taken from reference TRBV29-1 and TRBJ1-1, is SAVISQKPSRDICQRGTSLTIQCQVDSQVTMMFWYRQQPGQSLTLIATANQGSEATYESGFVIDKFPISRPNLTFSTLTVSNMSPEDSSIYLCSVVYRGVSEAFFGQGTRLTVV.

This clonotype was detected a few times. This sequence joins TRBV10-1 and TRBJ2-3; 9 bases fit TRBD2. This CDR3 contains 14 residues. V gave up 10 bases and J gave up 0 bases; unmatched junction bases: 5. Looked up from germline, CDR1 is WNHNN and CDR2 is SYGVQD (reference sequence). The CDR3 loop reads CATKGTSSTDTQYF. In DNA, the CDR3 is TGCGCCACTAAAGGGACTAGCAGCACAGATACGCAGTATTTT.

This clonotype has a handful of counts. The chain has TRBV5-4 and TRBJ2-7; D unresolved. Germline V gene lookup returns CDR1 SGHNT and CDR2 YYREEE (reference sequence). Trimming took 4 bases from V and 2 from J, leaving 13 bases between them. This CDR3 has 14 residues. CDR3 region: CASSPREGAYEQYF. DNA for the CDR3: TGTGCCAGCAGCCCCCGTGAAGGAGCCTACGAGCAGTACTTC. Combining the CDR3 with reference TRBV5-4 and TRBJ2-7 gives the whole variable domain ETGVTQSPTHLIKTRGQQVTLRCSSQSGHNTVSWYQQALGQGPQFIFQYYREEENGRGNFPPRFSGLQFPNYSSELNVNALELDDSALYLCASSPREGAYEQYFGPGTRLTVT.

The rearrangement uses TRBV20-1 and TRBJ2-2, with D perhaps assigned TRBD1 or TRBD2 (5 bases each). Germline CDR1 is DFQATT and CDR2 is SNEGSKA (reference sequence). The CDR3 has 15 amino acids. Trimming removed 0 bases from V and 3 bases from J, with 11 bases in between. In nucleotides, the CDR3 is TGCAGTGCTAGAGATCGGCAGGGAGACACCGGGGAGCTGTTTTTT. As protein: CSARDRQGDTGELFF.

This clonotype was seen more than once but under ten times. The J gene is TRBJ2-1, the V gene TRBV7-9, with TRBD2 matching over 8 bases. Germline trimming cut 5 bases from V and 7 bases from J; bases unmatched to any gene: 10. From germline, CDR1 is SEHNR and CDR2 FQNEAQ (reference sequence). The CDR3 runs to 15 residues. The DNA for the CDR3 is TGTGCCAGCAGCCCTCCCGGGGGGGCCGGGAATGAGCAGTTCTTC. Protein sequence: CASSPPGGAGNEQFF.

This chain links TRBV28 with TRBJ2-3; D unresolved. Per germline, CDR1 MDHEN and CDR2 SYDVKM. V was clipped by 3 bases and J by 6 bases, with 13 bases between them. This CDR3 is 14 amino acids long. CDR3 in amino acids: CASSFTVFGDTQYF. CDR3 nucleotide sequence: TGTGCCAGCAGTTTTACTGTCTTTGGGGATACGCAGTATTTT.

The chain recombines TRBV6-5 with TRBJ2-7, with unresolved D. Germline V CDR1 and CDR2: MNHEY, SVGAGI. The CDR3 covers 13 residues. Trimming left V 0 bases short and J 6 bases short, with 9 bases between. CDR3 residues: CASSYSLASEQYF. For the CDR3, the DNA is TGTGCCAGCAGTTACTCGTTGGCTTCCGAGCAGTACTTC.

The sample holds many counts of this clonotype. The CDR3 sequence is CSVWGLAGATSTDTQYF. CDR3 bases: TGCAGCGTGTGGGGACTAGCGGGGGCTACTAGCACAGATACGCAGTATTTT. The rearrangement joins TRBV29-1 to TRBJ2-3; the match to TRBD2 covers 14 bases. V gave up 6 bases and J gave up 0 bases; unmatched junction bases: 8. This CDR3 spans 17 amino acids. Per the germline V gene, CDR1 is SQVTM and CDR2 is ANQGSEA.

This sequence joins TRBV6-2 or TRBV6-3 and TRBJ1-1; D is uncertain. Germline V CDR1 and CDR2: MNHEY, SVGEGT. Trimming pared 8 bases from V and 1 base from J, leaving 5 bases between. This CDR3 region has 11 residues. The CDR3 is CASLENTEAFF. The CDR3 DNA is TGTGCCAGCCTCGAGAACACTGAAGCTTTCTTT.

The chain couples TRBV30 to TRBJ1-1, with TRBD1 matching 7 bases. The CDR3 is 12 residues long. CDR1 GTSNPN and CDR2 SVGIG come from the germline V gene (reference sequence). The trim removed 1 base at V and 5 bases at J, leaving 1 base unmatched. CDR3 nucleotide sequence: TGTGCCTGGAGTGACAGGGGAACTGAAGCTTTCTTT. Protein sequence: CAWSDRGTEAFF. Full variable domain (outside the CDR3, taken from reference TRBV30 and TRBJ1-1): SQTIHQWPATLVQPVGSPLSLECTVEGTSNPNLYWYRQAAGRGLQLLFYSVGIGQISSEVPQNLSASRPQDRQFILSSKKLLLSDSGFYLCAWSDRGTEAFFGQGTRLTVV.

This clonotype was counted ten times or more. DNA of the CDR3: TGTGCCAGCAGTCGCGACAGGGGGACGAACACCGGGGAGCTGTTTTTT. Translation gives CASSRDRGTNTGELFF. The genes are TRBV6-5 and TRBJ2-2; TRBD1 aligns across 9 bases. V was clipped by 5 bases and J by 0 bases; unmatched bases: 4. CDR3 length: 16 residues. Germline V gene sequence: CDR1 MNHEY, CDR2 SVGAGI.

In its sample, this clonotype was seen a few times. The V and J genes are TRBV7-2 and TRBJ2-3, with a weak D call TRBD1 (5 bases). Germline V gives CDR1 SGHTA, CDR2 FQGNSA. The CDR3 covers 16 residues. V gave up 5 bases and J gave up 0 bases, with 15 bases separating them. CDR3 loop: CASSPFRALSTDTQYF. CDR3 coding DNA: TGTGCCAGCAGCCCCTTCAGGGCTCTCAGCACAGATACGCAGTATTTT.

In its sample, this clonotype was seen many times. This chain connects TRBV7-6 to TRBJ1-5, with D perhaps matching TRBD1 (6 bases). V dropped 3 bases and J dropped 6 bases, with 18 bases sitting between them. This CDR3 comprises 16 residues. From germline, CDR1 is SGHVS and CDR2 FNYEAQ. The CDR3 coding sequence is TGTGCCAGCAGCTTGGGTGGGCGGGGGGCAAGTCAGCCCCAGCATTTT. It codes for CASSLGGRGASQPQHF.

This clonotype has at least ten counts. This CDR3 reads CASSHKSSYNEQFF. CDR3 coding DNA: TGCGCCAGCAGTCATAAGAGCTCCTACAATGAGCAGTTCTTC. This chain links TRBV23-1 with TRBJ2-1; D gene unclear. TRBV23-1 is labeled an ORF, and its function is uncertain. CDR3 size: 14 residues. V was cut by 3 bases and J by 0 bases, with 6 bases left in between.

The chain couples TRBV4-1 to TRBJ2-3; D unclear. The CDR3 consists of 15 residues. CDR1 is MGHRA and CDR2 is YSYEKL in the germline V gene. Trimming removed 4 bases at V and 0 bases at J, with 11 bases between. In nucleotides, the CDR3 is TGCGCCAGCAGCCCAAGATACGTAAGCACAGATACGCAGTATTTT. Translated: CASSPRYVSTDTQYF.

V usage is TRBV5-6 and J usage is TRBJ2-5; D remains ambiguous. Trimming left V 6 bases short and J 4 bases short, with 13 bases between. This CDR3 has 13 residues. Germline CDR1 is SGHDT and CDR2 is YYEEEE. The CDR3 region has the DNA TGTGCCAGCACCAACTTAGCAGGAGAGACCCAGTACTTC. It specifies CASTNLAGETQYF.

The chain employs TRBV20-1 and TRBJ1-5; TRBD1 aligns across 8 bases. Per germline, CDR1 DFQATT and CDR2 SNEGSKA (reference sequence). V was clipped by 1 base and J by 7 bases; unmatched bases: 9. The length of the CDR3 is 15 residues. The chain's CDR3 is CSARVSAGGGQPQHF. CDR3 nucleotides: TGCAGTGCTAGAGTGTCGGCAGGGGGCGGACAGCCCCAGCATTTT.

A few counts support this clonotype. V and J are TRBV7-3 and TRBJ2-3; TRBD2 agrees at 10 bases. The CDR3 has 15 amino acids. V dropped 6 bases and J dropped 5; count of bases not matched to a gene: 8. Germline values: CDR1 SGHTA, CDR2 FQGTGA. As DNA, the CDR3 is TGTGCCAGCAGTCAAGGGACTAGCGAGGGAGATACGCAGTATTTT. Its translation is CASSQGTSEGDTQYF. The full variable domain, its missing parts supplied by reference TRBV7-3 and TRBJ2-3, is GAGVSQTPSNKVTEKGKYVELRCDPISGHTALYWYRQSLGQGPEFLIYFQGTGAADDSGLPNDRFFAVRPEGSVSTLKIQRTERGDSAVYLCASSQGTSEGDTQYFGPGTRLTVL.

The chain joins TRBV25-1 to TRBJ1-1; 10 nucleotides agree with TRBD1. The CDR3 is 18 residues long. V dropped 1 base and J dropped 4; count of bases not matched to a gene: 12. The germline V gene encodes CDR1 MGHDK and CDR2 SYGVNS. The CDR3 here is CASSESWGTGDWGTEAFF. The CDR3 nucleotides read TGTGCCAGCAGTGAATCGTGGGGGACAGGGGACTGGGGCACTGAAGCTTTCTTT.

The V call is TRBV5-3, the J call TRBJ2-7; D not certain. TRBV5-3 is identified as an open reading frame with a role that is uncertain. V was cut by 4 bases and J by 1 base, with 15 bases left in between. This CDR3 contains 15 residues. The CDR3 here is CARSPRPSKSYEQYV. The CDR3 DNA follows: TGTGCCAGAAGCCCCCGGCCCTCTAAATCCTACGAGCAGTACGTC.

This clonotype has a handful of counts. The chain carries TRBV14 and TRBJ2-7; D remains ambiguous. Germline loops: CDR1 SGHDN, CDR2 FVKESK. The V and J ends lost 0 bases and 5 bases respectively, with 14 bases between them. CDR3 size: 15 residues. CDR3: CASSQELGPLNEQYF. The CDR3 bases are TGTGCCAGCAGCCAAGAACTGGGCCCTTTGAACGAGCAGTACTTC.

This clonotype came up a few times. This chain uses TRBV5-1 with TRBJ2-7; the match to TRBD1 covers 10 bases. V lost 4 bases to trimming and J lost 3 bases; unmatched junction nucleotides: 7. This CDR3 region has 15 residues. Germline V gives CDR1 SGHRS, CDR2 YFSETQ. The DNA of the CDR3 is TGCGCCAGCAGCGGGGACAGGGGACGTTGCTACGAGCAGTACGTC. This gives the protein CASSGDRGRCYEQYV.

The chain joins TRBV20-1 to TRBJ1-1, with TRBD1 matching over 9 bases. Per germline, CDR1 DFQATT and CDR2 SNEGSKA (reference sequence). CDR3 length equals 15 residues. Trimming cost V 2 bases and J 5 bases; bases outside gene matches: 9. CDR3 bases: TGCAGTGCTAGACAAACAGGGGGCAGGTGGACTGAAGCTTTCTTT. This gives the protein CSARQTGGRWTEAFF.

V is TRBV5-4 and J is TRBJ2-3; 7 nucleotides agree with TRBD1. CDR3 length equals 17 residues. J lost 4 bases, V lost 6 bases, and 17 bases had no gene match. The germline CDR1 and CDR2 sequences are SGHNT and YYREEE (reference sequence). CDR3 in amino acids: CASMTDPGQAPSDTQYF. In DNA, the CDR3 is TGTGCCAGCATGACCGACCCCGGACAGGCGCCGTCAGATACGCAGTATTTT.

In this sample, this clonotype turned up a few times. V and J are TRBV15 and TRBJ1-3, with D unresolved. The CDR3 is 15 amino acids. Germline assignment: CDR1 LNHNV and CDR2 YYDKDF (reference sequence). V was clipped by 3 bases and J by 1 base, with 10 bases between them. In DNA form, the CDR3 reads TGTGCCACCAGCAGTCCTCTTGAGTCTGGAAACACCATATATTTT. It yields the protein CATSSPLESGNTIYF.

V usage is TRBV4-2 and J usage is TRBJ1-2, with a possible D match to TRBD1 (5 bases). CDR1 is LGHNA, CDR2 YNFKEQ, per germline. The germline V and J ends were trimmed by 0 bases and 3 bases, with 11 bases remaining between them. The CDR3 contains 15 residues. The CDR3 is CASSQDSTVDYGYTF. For the CDR3, the DNA is TGTGCCAGCAGCCAAGATTCGACAGTCGACTATGGCTACACCTTC.

This chain uses TRBV4-1 with TRBJ2-7; no clear D. Germline assignment: CDR1 MGHRA and CDR2 YSYEKL. V lost 0 bases and J lost 7, with 19 bases in between. The CDR3 spans 16 residues. The CDR3 bases are TGCGCCAGCAGCCAAGAGCCGCGAGAGCTTCCCGAAGAGCAGTACTTC. It translates to CASSQEPRELPEEQYF.

Only a few counts were recorded for this clonotype. This chain's CDR3 is CASSSGGSSYEQYV. The CDR3 DNA follows: TGTGCCAGCAGCTCAGGGGGGAGCTCCTACGAGCAGTACGTC. The rearrangement joins TRBV7-9 to TRBJ2-7, with D tentatively TRBD1 (7 bases). Trimming took off 4 bases at V and 0 bases at J, with 10 bases between the two ends. This CDR3 contains 14 residues. Germline V gives CDR1 SEHNR, CDR2 FQNEAQ (reference sequence).

The chain links TRBV6-5 to TRBJ2-5, with TRBD1 as a possible D gene (5 bases). This CDR3 region has 15 residues. Trimming removed 0 bases from V and 5 bases from J, with 13 bases in between. CDR1 is MNHEY and CDR2 is SVGAGI in the germline V gene. CDR3 sequence reads: CASSYSGLSAETQYF. In DNA form, the CDR3 reads TGTGCCAGCAGTTACTCGGGGCTTTCGGCGGAGACCCAGTACTTC.